A single T cell receptor beta chain is shown here with its context. Its antigen remains unknown. PCR employed 60 Vbeta and 13 Jbeta primers. Profiled with immunoSEQ multiplex PCR; TCRdb holds only in-frame clones, not every one. The table lists approximately 100,000 clones, about 80% of them singletons. The source of the sample is a study of cytomegalovirus exposure and HLA in healthy donors. Trimming left V 6 bases short and J 2 bases short, with 7 bases between. The CDR3 extends over 12 amino acids. Germline CDR1 MNHNY, CDR2 SVGAGI (reference sequence). Study-level findings and limits: As was reported, the HLA-A and HLA-B alleles of most subjects were accurately predicted from TCR beta sequences. An observed cluster of highly shared sequence variants was recorded as a likely sequencing artifact. A later analysis by the authors found several of the most significant clusters apparently linked to common viral pathogens.

This sequence joins TRBV6-6 and TRBJ2-5, with no clear D. The sequenced sample was PBMCs. The receptor comes from a female donor in good health and CMV-seropositive. CDR3 loop: CASRAVQETQYF. The CDR3, as DNA: TGTGCCAGCAGGGCGGTGCAAGAGACCCAGTACTTC.